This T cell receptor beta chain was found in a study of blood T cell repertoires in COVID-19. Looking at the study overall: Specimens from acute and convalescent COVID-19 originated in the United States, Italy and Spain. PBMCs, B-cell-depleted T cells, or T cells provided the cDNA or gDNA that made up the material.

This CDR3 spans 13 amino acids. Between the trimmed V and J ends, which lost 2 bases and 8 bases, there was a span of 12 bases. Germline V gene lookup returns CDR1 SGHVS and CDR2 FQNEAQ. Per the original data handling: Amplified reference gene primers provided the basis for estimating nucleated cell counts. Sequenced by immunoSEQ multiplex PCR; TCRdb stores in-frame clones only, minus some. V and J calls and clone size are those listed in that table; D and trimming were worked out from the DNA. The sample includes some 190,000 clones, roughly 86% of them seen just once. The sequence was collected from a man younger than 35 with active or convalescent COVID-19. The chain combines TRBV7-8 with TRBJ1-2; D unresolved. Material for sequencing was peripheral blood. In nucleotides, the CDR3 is TGTGCCAGCAGCTTAAATCCGGGAGGGGGCTACACCTTC. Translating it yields CASSLNPGGGYTF.